These 20 T cell receptor beta chains were sequenced from one sample in a study of T cell repertoires in ileal Crohn's disease. As to time point: neoterminal ileum biopsy at postoperative endoscopy, about 6 months after surgery. Clones were sequenced by immunoSEQ multiplex PCR, and TCRdb holds only the in-frame ones, with some missing. The repertoire holds 9,500 to 15,000 clones, with about 81% as singletons. The sample was ileal tissue. Every receptor here comes from an adult with Crohn's disease.

This sequence joins TRBV5-1 and TRBJ2-1; 10 bases are shared with TRBD2. CDR3 length equals 15 residues. Losses at the gene ends were 2 bases for V and 7 bases for J; bases not matched to a gene: 6. CDR1 and CDR2 from the germline V gene are SGHRS and YFSETQ. CDR3 DNA: TGCGCCAGCAGCTTCAGCGGGGGGGCCGTGAATGAGCAGTTCTTC. Amino acid sequence: CASSFSGGAVNEQFF.

The chain is built from TRBV2 and TRBJ1-5; D unclear. Germline-derived CDR1 and CDR2 are SNHLY and FYNNEI. The V end was cut by 0 bases, the J end by 7 bases, with 10 bases between. There are 14 residues in the CDR3. CDR3 sequence (DNA): TGTGCCAGCAGTGAAGCCACCCGGGGACAGCCCCAGCATTTT. Amino acid sequence: CASSEATRGQPQHF.

The chain is built from TRBV7-9 and TRBJ2-7; D not resolved. The V gene lost 2 bases and the J gene lost 0 bases, with 5 bases spanning the gap. Germline values: CDR1 SEHNR, CDR2 FQNEAQ (reference sequence). CDR3 length: 13 amino acids. The CDR3 nucleotides read TGTGCCAGCAGCTTAACTCACTCCTACGAGCAGTACTTC. The encoded protein is CASSLTHSYEQYF.

The J gene is TRBJ1-2, the V gene TRBV28, with D possibly TRBD1 on 5 matching bases. The CDR3 runs to 13 residues. V was pared by 4 bases and J by 2 bases, with 8 bases between. CDR1 and CDR2 from the germline V gene are MDHEN and SYDVKM. CDR3 region: CASSSTGNYGYTF. CDR3 DNA: TGTGCCAGCAGTTCAACAGGAAACTATGGCTACACCTTC.

Details on this clone: One junction end disagrees with the germline gene, perhaps due to a read error. Different DNA sequences within this sample yield the same CDR3. The chain carries TRBV5-1 and TRBJ1-1; no firm D call. CDR1 is SGHRS and CDR2 is YFSETQ in the germline V gene. The length of the CDR3 is 17 residues. CDR3 sequence (DNA): TGTGCCAGCAGCTTGGCCGGCACCTCATCCGGGAATGCTGAAGCTTTCTTT. Amino acids: CASSLAGTSSGNAEAFF.

V usage is TRBV11-3 and J usage is TRBJ2-3; TRBD2 matches at 12 bases. Germline CDR1 is SGHNT and CDR2 is YENEEA. Trimming at V came to 2 bases and at J to 2 bases, leaving 5 bases not matched to a gene. The CDR3 is 17 residues long. The CDR3 DNA reads as TGTGCCAGCAGCTTACTAGGACTAGCGGGGTACACAGATACGCAGTATTTT. The encoded protein is CASSLLGLAGYTDTQYF.

The chain recombines TRBV23-1 with TRBJ1-2; tentative D call: TRBD1 (6 bases). TRBV23-1 is an ORF, with its function uncertain. V was pared by 3 bases and J by 0 bases, with 14 bases between. The CDR3 consists of 16 residues. The CDR3 loop reads CASSHRPQGPNYGYTF. In DNA, the CDR3 is TGCGCCAGCAGTCACCGCCCACAGGGCCCTAACTATGGCTACACCTTC.

The genes are TRBV5-6 and TRBJ2-3; no clear D gene. From germline, CDR1 is SGHDT and CDR2 YYEEEE. The CDR3 totals 14 residues. V was clipped by 4 bases and J by 1 base, with 10 bases between them. DNA for the CDR3: TGTGCCAGCAGCACCTTGACTGGCACAGATACGCAGTATTTT. Translating gives CASSTLTGTDTQYF.

This clone has only one observation. V and J are TRBV18 and TRBJ2-1; maybe TRBD2 (5 bases). CDR3 length: 17 residues. V gave up 0 bases and J gave up 8 bases, with 20 bases separating them. CDR1 is KGHSH and CDR2 is LQKENI in the germline V gene. CDR3 DNA: TGTGCCAGCTCACCACCTAAGGGCGGGCCCGGGGTGGATGAGCAGTTCTTC. The encoded protein is CASSPPKGGPGVDEQFF.

This rearrangement joins TRBV16 to TRBJ1-5, with D perhaps matching TRBD1 (6 bases). Per the germline V gene, CDR1 is KGHSY and CDR2 is FQNENV. This CDR3 is built from 15 residues. The V end was cut by 0 bases, the J end by 3 bases, with 9 bases between. The CDR3 DNA sequence: TGTGCCAGCAGCCAATCCCGGGACACCAATCAGCCCCAGCATTTT. Its translation: CASSQSRDTNQPQHF.

This sequence joins TRBV10-3 and TRBJ1-6, with 7 bases lining up with TRBD1. This CDR3 comprises 13 residues. V shed 5 bases and J 8 bases; nucleotides not matched to a gene: 3. CDR1 and CDR2 from the germline V gene are ENHRY and SYGVKD. The CDR3 DNA sequence: TGTGCCATCAGTCGGGACAGAGATTCACCCCTCCACTTT. Its translation: CAISRDRDSPLHF.

J is TRBJ1-1 and V is TRBV30, with D maybe TRBD1 (6 bases). CDR3 size: 13 residues. V dropped 5 bases and J dropped 0 bases, with 10 bases sitting between them. Germline V gene sequence: CDR1 GTSNPN, CDR2 SVGIG (reference sequence). The CDR3 here is CAWVGQLNTEAFF. In DNA form, the CDR3 reads TGTGCCTGGGTCGGACAGTTGAACACTGAAGCTTTCTTT.

The rearrangement joins TRBV5-4 to TRBJ2-1, with TRBD2 as a possible D gene (7 bases). This CDR3 region has 14 residues. Germline V gene sequence: CDR1 SGHNT, CDR2 YYREEE (reference sequence). V gave up 2 bases and J gave up 3 bases, with 9 bases separating them. The CDR3 DNA follows: TGTGCCAGCAGCTTAGGGGGGGGCTACAATGAGCAGTTCTTC. This translates into CASSLGGGYNEQFF.

The CDR3 sequence is CTSSQVERESGEQYF. The CDR3 DNA reads TGCACCAGCAGCCAAGTCGAGCGGGAGTCTGGAGAGCAGTACTTC. The rearrangement uses TRBV1 and TRBJ2-7; the D call of TRBD2 is as the table states it, not checked on the DNA. TRBV1 is a pseudogene segment. The CDR3 is 15 amino acids.

The chain links TRBV9 to TRBJ2-7, with 8 bases that match TRBD1. J gave up 0 bases and V 0 bases, and 2 bases lay outside the gene matches. CDR3 length: 15 amino acids. Germline-derived CDR1 and CDR2 are SGDLS and YYNGEE. The CDR3 here is CASSVGTGYSYEQYF. DNA for the CDR3: TGTGCCAGCAGCGTAGGGACAGGGTACTCCTACGAGCAGTACTTC. The full variable domain, rest sourced from reference TRBV9 and TRBJ2-7, is DSGVTQTPKHLITATGQRVTLRCSPRSGDLSVYWYQQSLDQGLQFLIQYYNGEERAKGNILERFSAQQFPDLHSELNLSSLELGDSALYFCASSVGTGYSYEQYFGPGTRLTVT.

The CDR3 loop reads CASRLQDKYGYTF. CDR3 sequence (DNA): TGCGCCAGCAGACTTCAAGACAAATACGGCTACACCTTC. The chain has TRBV5-1 and TRBJ1-2; D gene unclear. This CDR3 has 13 amino acids. With 5 bases removed from V and 8 bases from J, the gap between germline ends came to 16 bases. Germline V gene data show CDR1 as SGHRS and CDR2 as YFSETQ.

The V and J genes are TRBV27 and TRBJ2-3; 11 bases map to TRBD1. The CDR3 totals 15 residues. V dropped 5 bases and J dropped 1; count of bases not matched to a gene: 2. The V gene's germline CDR1 is MNHEY and CDR2 SMNVEV (reference sequence). For the CDR3, the DNA is TGTGCCAGCAGTCGGACAGGGGGCGGCACAGATACGCAGTATTTT. It encodes CASSRTGGGTDTQYF.

This clone appeared once. This chain joins TRBV14 and TRBJ2-1; TRBD2 agrees at 13 bases. This CDR3 spans 16 amino acids. With 5 bases clipped from V and 6 bases from J, the junction kept 7 bases outside the gene matches. CDR1 is SGHDN and CDR2 is FVKESK in the germline V gene. The DNA for the CDR3 is TGTGCCAGCAGCGATAACGGACTAGCGGGAGTCAATGAGCAGTTCTTC. This codes for CASSDNGLAGVNEQFF.

The J gene is TRBJ2-7, the V gene TRBV18, with D possibly TRBD1 on 5 matching bases. V was clipped by 3 bases and J by 0 bases, with 9 bases between them. The CDR3 has 14 amino acids. Germline CDR1 and CDR2: KGHSH and LQKENI. CDR3 in DNA: TGTGCCAGCTCACCGACAGAGTTCTCCTACGAGCAGTACTTC. Amino acid sequence: CASSPTEFSYEQYF. The entire variable domain, with the rest obtained from reference TRBV18 and TRBJ2-7, is as follows: NAGVMQNPRHLVRRRGQEARLRCSPMKGHSHVYWYRQLPEEGLKFMVYLQKENIIDESGMPKERFSAEFPKEGPSILRIQQVVRGDSAAYFCASSPTEFSYEQYFGPGTRLTVT.

This chain connects TRBV11-2 to TRBJ2-7; D is possibly TRBD2 (6 bases). This CDR3 region has 13 residues. V shed 5 bases and J shed 3 bases, with 11 bases lying between them. Germline CDR1 is SGHAT and CDR2 is FQNNGV. The CDR3 here is CASSRGLGYEQYF. The CDR3 DNA reads TGTGCCAGCAGCCGGGGACTTGGCTACGAGCAGTACTTC.